This T cell receptor beta chain came from a study of technical replicates of blood from a handful of donors. With 5 bases removed from V and 3 bases from J, the gap between germline ends came to 15 bases. Germline V lookup: CDR1 SGHRS, CDR2 YFSETQ. This CDR3 spans 14 amino acids. Clones were sequenced by immunoSEQ multiplex PCR, and TCRdb holds only the in-frame ones, with some missing. Of tens of thousands of clones listed, 94% were seen once; the top ten hold around 0.25%. The receptor was isolated from a human donor in good health. The specimen was T cells isolated from PBMCs. The chain carries TRBV5-1 and TRBJ2-7, with a tentative D call TRBD2 (5 bases). CDR3 DNA sequence: TGCGCCAGCAGACCTTCTAGCACTCTCTACGAGCAGTACTTC. Protein sequence: CASRPSSTLYEQYF.